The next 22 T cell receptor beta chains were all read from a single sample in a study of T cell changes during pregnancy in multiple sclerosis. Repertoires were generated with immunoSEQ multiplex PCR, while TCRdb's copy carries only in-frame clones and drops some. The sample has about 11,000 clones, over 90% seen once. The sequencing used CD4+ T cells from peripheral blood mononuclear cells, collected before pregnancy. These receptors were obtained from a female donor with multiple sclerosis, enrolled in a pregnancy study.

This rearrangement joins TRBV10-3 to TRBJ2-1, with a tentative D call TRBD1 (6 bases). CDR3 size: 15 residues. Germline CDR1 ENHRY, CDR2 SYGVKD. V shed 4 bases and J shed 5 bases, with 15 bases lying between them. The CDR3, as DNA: TGTGCCATCAGTGTTTCACAGGGAAGCCACAATGAGCAGTTCTTC. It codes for CAISVSQGSHNEQFF.

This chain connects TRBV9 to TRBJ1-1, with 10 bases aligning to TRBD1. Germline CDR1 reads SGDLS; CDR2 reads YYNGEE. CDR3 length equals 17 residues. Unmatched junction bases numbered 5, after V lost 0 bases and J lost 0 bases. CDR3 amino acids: CASSVGTGGLVNTEAFF. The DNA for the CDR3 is TGTGCCAGCAGCGTAGGGACAGGGGGGCTCGTGAACACTGAAGCTTTCTTT.

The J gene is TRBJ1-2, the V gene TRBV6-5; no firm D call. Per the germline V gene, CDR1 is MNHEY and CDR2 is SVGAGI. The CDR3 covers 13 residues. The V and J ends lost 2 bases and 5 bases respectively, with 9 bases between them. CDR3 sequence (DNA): TGTGCCAGCAGTTACGGACGGGGTTATGGCTACACCTTC. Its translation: CASSYGRGYGYTF.

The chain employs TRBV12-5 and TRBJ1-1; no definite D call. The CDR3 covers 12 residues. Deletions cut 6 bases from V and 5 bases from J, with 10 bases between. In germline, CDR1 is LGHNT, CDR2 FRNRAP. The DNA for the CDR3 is TGTGCTAGTGGGCAAGGGAGAACTGAAGCTTTCTTT. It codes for CASGQGRTEAFF.

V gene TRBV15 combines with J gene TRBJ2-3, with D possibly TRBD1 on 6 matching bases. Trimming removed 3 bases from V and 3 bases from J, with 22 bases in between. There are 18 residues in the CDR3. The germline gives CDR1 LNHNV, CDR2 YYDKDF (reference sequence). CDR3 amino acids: CATSRGPPGHPTTDTQYF. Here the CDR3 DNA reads TGTGCCACCAGCAGGGGACCCCCGGGACATCCGACGACAGATACGCAGTATTTT.

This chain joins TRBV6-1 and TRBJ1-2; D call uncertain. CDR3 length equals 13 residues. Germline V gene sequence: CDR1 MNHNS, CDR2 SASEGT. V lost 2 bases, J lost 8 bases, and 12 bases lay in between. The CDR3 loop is CASSERFSRGYTF. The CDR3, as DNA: TGTGCCAGCAGTGAACGCTTTTCGAGGGGCTACACCTTC.

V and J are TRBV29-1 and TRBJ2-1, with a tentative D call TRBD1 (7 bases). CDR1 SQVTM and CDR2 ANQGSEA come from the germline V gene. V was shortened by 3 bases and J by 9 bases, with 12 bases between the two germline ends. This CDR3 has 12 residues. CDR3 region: CSVDGGGGEQFF. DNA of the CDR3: TGCAGCGTTGATGGAGGGGGCGGTGAGCAGTTCTTC.

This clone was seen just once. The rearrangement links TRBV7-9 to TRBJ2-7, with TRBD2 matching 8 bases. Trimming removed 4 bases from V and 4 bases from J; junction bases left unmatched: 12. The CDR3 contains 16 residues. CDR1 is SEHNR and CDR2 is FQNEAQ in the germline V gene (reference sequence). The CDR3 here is CASSSPPGGGPYEQYF. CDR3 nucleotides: TGTGCCAGCAGCTCCCCCCCCGGGGGGGGCCCTTACGAGCAGTACTTC.

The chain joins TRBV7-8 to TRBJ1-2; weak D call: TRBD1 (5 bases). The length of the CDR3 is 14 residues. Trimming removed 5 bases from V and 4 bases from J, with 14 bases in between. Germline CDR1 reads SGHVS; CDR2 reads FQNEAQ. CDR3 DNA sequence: TGTGCCAGCAGCCCGACGACAGATCCCTATGGCTACACCTTC. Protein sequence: CASSPTTDPYGYTF.

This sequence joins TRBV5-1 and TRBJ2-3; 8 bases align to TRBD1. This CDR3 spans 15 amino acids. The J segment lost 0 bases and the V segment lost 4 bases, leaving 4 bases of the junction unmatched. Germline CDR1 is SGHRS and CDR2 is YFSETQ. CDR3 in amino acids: CASSADRASTDTQYF. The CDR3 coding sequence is TGCGCCAGCAGCGCGGACAGGGCTAGCACAGATACGCAGTATTTT.

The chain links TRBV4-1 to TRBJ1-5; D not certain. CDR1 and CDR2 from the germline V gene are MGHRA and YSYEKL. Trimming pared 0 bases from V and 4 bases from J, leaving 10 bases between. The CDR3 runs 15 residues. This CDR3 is CASSQDGGQNQPQHF. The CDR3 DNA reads TGCGCCAGCAGCCAAGATGGTGGGCAGAATCAGCCCCAGCATTTT.

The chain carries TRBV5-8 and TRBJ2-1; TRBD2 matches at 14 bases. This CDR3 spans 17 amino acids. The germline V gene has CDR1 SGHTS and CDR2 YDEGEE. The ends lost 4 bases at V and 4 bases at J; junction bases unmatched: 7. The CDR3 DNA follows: TGTGCCAGCAGCCCCCGACTAGCGGGGGGGCGTTACAATGAGCAGTTCTTC. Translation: CASSPRLAGGRYNEQFF.

CDR3 nucleotide sequence: TGTGCCAGCAGCTGGGGGGGACAAGAGACCCAGTACTTC. Translating it yields CASSWGGQETQYF. V usage is TRBV13 and J usage is TRBJ2-5; the match to TRBD2 covers 7 bases. Germline-derived CDR1 and CDR2 are PRHDT and FYEKMQ (reference sequence). The CDR3 totals 13 residues. The trim removed 4 bases at V and 2 bases at J, leaving 1 base unmatched.

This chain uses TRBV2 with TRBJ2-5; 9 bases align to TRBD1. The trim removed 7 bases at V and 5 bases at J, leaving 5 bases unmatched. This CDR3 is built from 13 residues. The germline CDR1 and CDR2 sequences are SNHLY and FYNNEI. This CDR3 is CASNRGQMETQYF. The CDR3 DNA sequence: TGTGCCAGCAACAGGGGGCAGATGGAGACCCAGTACTTC.

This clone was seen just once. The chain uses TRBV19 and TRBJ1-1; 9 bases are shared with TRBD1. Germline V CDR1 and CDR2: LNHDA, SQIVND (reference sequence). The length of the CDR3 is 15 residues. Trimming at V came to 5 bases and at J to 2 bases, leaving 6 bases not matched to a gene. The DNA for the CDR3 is TGTGCCAGTAGTGCCGCGACAGGGGGTAACACTGAAGCTTTCTTT. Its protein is CASSAATGGNTEAFF. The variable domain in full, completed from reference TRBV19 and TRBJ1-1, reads DGGITQSPKYLFRKEGQNVTLSCEQNLNHDAMYWYRQDPGQGLRLIYYSQIVNDFQKGDIAEGYSVSREKKESFPLTVTSAQKNPTAFYLCASSAATGGNTEAFFGQGTRLTVV.

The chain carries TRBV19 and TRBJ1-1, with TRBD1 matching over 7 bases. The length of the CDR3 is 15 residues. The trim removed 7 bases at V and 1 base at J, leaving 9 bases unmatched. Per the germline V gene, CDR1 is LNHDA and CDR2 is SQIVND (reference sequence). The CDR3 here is CASNRDRAWNTEAFF. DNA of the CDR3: TGTGCCAGTAATCGGGACAGAGCTTGGAACACTGAAGCTTTCTTT.

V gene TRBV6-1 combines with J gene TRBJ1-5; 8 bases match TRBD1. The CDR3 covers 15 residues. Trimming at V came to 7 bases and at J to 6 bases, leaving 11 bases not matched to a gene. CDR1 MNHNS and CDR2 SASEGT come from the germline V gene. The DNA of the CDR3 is TGTGCCAGCACCCCCGGACAGGGCTGGTCTCAGCCCCAGCATTTT. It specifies CASTPGQGWSQPQHF.

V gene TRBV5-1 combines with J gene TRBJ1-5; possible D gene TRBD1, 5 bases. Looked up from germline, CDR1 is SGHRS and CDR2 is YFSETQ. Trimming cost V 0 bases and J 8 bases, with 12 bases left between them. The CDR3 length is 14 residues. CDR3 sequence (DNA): TGCGCCAGCAGCTTGGCCCCCGGGGGGGAGCCCCAGCATTTT. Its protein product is CASSLAPGGEPQHF. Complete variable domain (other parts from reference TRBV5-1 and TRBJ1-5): KAGVTQTPRYLIKTRGQQVTLSCSPISGHRSVSWYQQTPGQGLQFLFEYFSETQRNKGNFPGRFSGRQFSNSRSEMNVSTLELGDSALYLCASSLAPGGEPQHFGDGTRLSIL.

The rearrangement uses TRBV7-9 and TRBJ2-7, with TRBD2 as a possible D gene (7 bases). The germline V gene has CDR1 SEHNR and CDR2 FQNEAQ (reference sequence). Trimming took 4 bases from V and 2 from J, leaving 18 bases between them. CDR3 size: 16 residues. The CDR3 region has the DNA TGTGCCAGCAGCTCAAGTTGGGGGGGCTCCACCTACGAGCAGTACTTC. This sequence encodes CASSSSWGGSTYEQYF.

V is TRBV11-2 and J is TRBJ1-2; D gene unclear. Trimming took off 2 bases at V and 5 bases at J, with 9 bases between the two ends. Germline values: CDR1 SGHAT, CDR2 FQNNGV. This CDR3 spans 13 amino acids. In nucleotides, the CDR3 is TGTGCCAGCAGCTTATTGGCGGTTTATGGCTACACCTTC. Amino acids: CASSLLAVYGYTF.

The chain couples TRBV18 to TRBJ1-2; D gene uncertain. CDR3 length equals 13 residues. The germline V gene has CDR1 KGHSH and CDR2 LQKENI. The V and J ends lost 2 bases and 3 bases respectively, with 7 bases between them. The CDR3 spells CASSPESHYGYTF. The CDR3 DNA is TGTGCCAGCTCACCAGAGTCGCACTATGGCTACACCTTC.

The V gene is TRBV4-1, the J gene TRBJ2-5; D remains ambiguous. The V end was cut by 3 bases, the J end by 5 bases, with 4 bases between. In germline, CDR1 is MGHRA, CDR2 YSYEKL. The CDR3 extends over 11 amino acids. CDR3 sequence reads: CASSHRETQYF. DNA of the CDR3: TGCGCCAGCAGCCACCGGGAGACCCAGTACTTC.